Given below is one T cell receptor (beta chain) in context. Antigen unknown. These data originate in a study of cytomegalovirus exposure and HLA in healthy donors. Germline CDR1 is MDHEN and CDR2 is SYDVKM. There are 14 residues in the CDR3. With 5 bases removed from V and 5 bases from J, the gap between germline ends came to 15 bases. Both 60 Vbeta primers and 13 Jbeta primers went into the PCR. Produced via immunoSEQ multiplex PCR; TCRdb's table is partial and in-frame only. The repertoire table contains 80,000 or so clones. Notes on the study in general: Later analysis associated a missense DCLRE1C variant with TCR beta V- and J-gene trimming.

The specimen was PBMCs. This chain links TRBV28 with TRBJ2-5; the D is unclear. The TCR originated in a woman younger than 45 in good health and CMV-seronegative. The CDR3 sequence: CASSKRDAVETQYF. The DNA of the CDR3 is TGTGCCAGCAGTAAACGAGACGCGGTGGAGACCCAGTACTTC.